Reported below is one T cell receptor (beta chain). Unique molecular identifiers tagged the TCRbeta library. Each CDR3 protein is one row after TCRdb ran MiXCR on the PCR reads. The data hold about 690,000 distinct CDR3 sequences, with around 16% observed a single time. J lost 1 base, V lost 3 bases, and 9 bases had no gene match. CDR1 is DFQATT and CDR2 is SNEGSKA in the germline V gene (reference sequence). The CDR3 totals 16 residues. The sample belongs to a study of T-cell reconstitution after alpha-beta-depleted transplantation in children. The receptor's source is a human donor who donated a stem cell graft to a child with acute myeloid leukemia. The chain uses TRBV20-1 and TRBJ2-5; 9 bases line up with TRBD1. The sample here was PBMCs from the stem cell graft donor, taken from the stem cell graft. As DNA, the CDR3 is TGCAGTGCTAGCTTCCCCGGGACAGGGACCCAAGAGACCCAGTACTTC. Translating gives CSASFPGTGTQETQYF.